The 3 T cell receptor beta chains in this list originate from one sample, sequenced in a study of blood T cell repertoires in COVID-19. Measured with immunoSEQ multiplex PCR; TCRdb has only the in-frame clones, and not every one. The sample has about 400,000 clones, roughly 90% seen once. The sequencing input was peripheral blood. The origin of the receptors is an older woman with COVID-19, enrolled during active disease.

This chain links TRBV11-3 with TRBJ1-5; D is ambiguous. V shed 0 bases and J shed 5 bases, with 5 bases lying between them. This CDR3 contains 13 residues. Germline V gene sequence: CDR1 SGHNT, CDR2 YENEEA. The chain's CDR3 is CASSLDRDQPQHF. The CDR3 coding sequence is TGTGCCAGCAGCTTAGATCGAGATCAGCCCCAGCATTTT.

The gene calls are TRBV6-2 or TRBV6-3 and TRBJ2-7; the D is unclear. Trimming removed 0 bases at V and 4 bases at J, with 7 bases between. The germline V gene has CDR1 MNHEY and CDR2 SVGEGT. This CDR3 has 13 amino acids. CDR3 amino acids: CASSYSYGYEQYF. CDR3 bases: TGTGCCAGCAGTTACTCCTACGGGTACGAGCAGTACTTC.

The chain has TRBV4-3 and TRBJ2-2; TRBD1 is a possible D gene (5 bases). Trimming removed 5 bases at V and 7 bases at J, with 17 bases between. Per the germline V gene, CDR1 is LGHNA and CDR2 is YSLEER. The CDR3 consists of 15 residues. CDR3 residues: CASSGRATAGGELFF. In DNA, the CDR3 is TGCGCCAGCAGCGGCAGGGCGACAGCAGGCGGGGAGCTGTTTTTT.